The 23 T cell receptor beta chains below all came from one sample that was sequenced in a study of beta chain features in type 1 diabetes. The study reverse transcribed the entire isolated RNA, so it sequenced expressed TCRB transcripts. The repertoire was sequenced with immunoSEQ multiplex PCR; TCRdb's copy has only in-frame clones and lacks some. Of 300,000 to 450,000 clones in the sample, around 20% were seen once. Material for sequencing was naive CD4+ T cells from blood. The source is a woman aged 18-30 years in good health.

The chain links TRBV6-5 to TRBJ2-3; 7 positions agree with TRBD1. Germline assignment: CDR1 MNHEY and CDR2 SVGAGI. The CDR3 runs 15 residues. V was pared by 6 bases and J by 5 bases, with 11 bases of the junction left unmatched. The CDR3 region has the DNA TGTGCCAGCAGACTACAGGGGACCAGGGGAGATACGCAGTATTTT. Translated, it gives CASRLQGTRGDTQYF.

Only a few counts were recorded for this clone. This sequence joins TRBV25-1 and TRBJ2-1; 8 positions agree with TRBD1. Looked up from germline, CDR1 is MGHDK and CDR2 is SYGVNS. Germline trimming cut 5 bases from V and 4 bases from J; bases unmatched to any gene: 7. This CDR3 comprises 15 residues. The CDR3 loop is CASSTGTGRYNEQFF. CDR3 DNA sequence: TGTGCCAGCAGTACCGGGACAGGACGATACAATGAGCAGTTCTTC. Combining the CDR3 with reference TRBV25-1 and TRBJ2-1 gives the whole variable domain EADIYQTPRYLVIGTGKKITLECSQTMGHDKMYWYQQDPGMELHLIHYSYGVNSTEKGDLSSESTVSRIRTEHFPLTLESARPSHTSQYLCASSTGTGRYNEQFFGPGTRLTVL.

This sequence joins TRBV25-1 and TRBJ2-7, with a weak D call TRBD1 (5 bases). The CDR3 is made up of 14 amino acids. Germline V gene sequence: CDR1 MGHDK, CDR2 SYGVNS. The V end was cut by 5 bases, the J end by 6 bases, with 17 bases between. The CDR3 sequence: CASSSSGNQAEQYF. The CDR3 coding sequence is TGTGCCAGCAGTTCGTCAGGGAATCAAGCCGAGCAGTACTTC.

This clone was seen a handful of times. The rearrangement links TRBV29-1 to TRBJ1-3; D perhaps matches TRBD1 (6 bases). This CDR3 has 14 amino acids. V was cut by 3 bases and J by 0 bases, with 9 bases left in between. Per the germline V gene, CDR1 is SQVTM and CDR2 is ANQGSEA. The chain's CDR3 is CSVDLDSSGNTIYF. The CDR3, as DNA: TGCAGCGTTGACCTGGACAGCTCTGGAAACACCATATATTTT. Full variable domain (missing parts from reference TRBV29-1 and TRBJ1-3): SAVISQKPSRDICQRGTSLTIQCQVDSQVTMMFWYRQQPGQSLTLIATANQGSEATYESGFVIDKFPISRPNLTFSTLTVSNMSPEDSSIYLCSVDLDSSGNTIYFGEGSWLTVV.

This clone was detected a few times. The V and J genes are TRBV19 and TRBJ2-3; D unclear. CDR1 and CDR2 (germline): LNHDA, SQIVND (reference sequence). This CDR3 contains 13 residues. Trimming left V 1 base short and J 5 bases short, with 7 bases between. CDR3 residues: CASSIGAGDTQYF. CDR3 bases: TGTGCCAGTAGTATAGGGGCCGGAGATACGCAGTATTTT.

This chain links TRBV29-1 with TRBJ2-1, with D perhaps TRBD2 (5 bases). The CDR3 is made up of 12 amino acids. CDR1 is SQVTM, CDR2 ANQGSEA, per germline. V dropped 1 base and J dropped 6 bases, with 7 bases sitting between them. The CDR3 spells CSVEADSNEQFF. CDR3 nucleotides: TGCAGCGTTGAAGCGGACTCCAATGAGCAGTTCTTC.

This sequence joins TRBV29-1 and TRBJ2-5; the match to TRBD2 covers 9 bases. Trimming removed 6 bases from V and 1 base from J; junction bases left unmatched: 6. Germline V lookup: CDR1 SQVTM, CDR2 ANQGSEA. The CDR3 runs 14 residues. CDR3 DNA: TGCAGCGTGGAGATGACTAGCGGCCAAGAGACCCAGTACTTC. Amino acids: CSVEMTSGQETQYF.

This chain uses TRBV7-6 with TRBJ2-3; 11 bases fit TRBD2. Germline V gene data show CDR1 as SGHVS and CDR2 as FNYEAQ. With V trimmed by 3 bases and J by 4 bases, 3 bases remained unmatched. This CDR3 region has 15 residues. CDR3 region: CASSFLAGGPDTQYF. In nucleotides, the CDR3 is TGTGCCAGCAGCTTTCTAGCGGGAGGCCCAGATACGCAGTATTTT.

This clone was recorded a few times. This chain joins TRBV9 and TRBJ1-6; 8 nucleotides agree with TRBD1. V was clipped by 3 bases and J by 9 bases; unmatched bases: 8. This CDR3 has 15 residues. CDR1 is SGDLS and CDR2 is YYNGEE in the germline V gene. The CDR3 coding sequence is TGTGCCAGCAGCGGCCCAGGGGGCTCTAGTTCACCCCTCCACTTT. Amino acid sequence: CASSGPGGSSSPLHF.

This clone was recorded a few times. The chain is built from TRBV6-6 and TRBJ2-7; TRBD1 is a possible D gene (5 bases). The CDR3 is 15 amino acids. Trimming removed 5 bases from V and 6 bases from J, with 20 bases in between. Germline V CDR1 and CDR2: MNHNY, SVGAGI (reference sequence). The CDR3 nucleotides are TGTGCCAGCAGTCCTACAGGCTTCCCCGGTGGCGAGCAGTACTTC. Residues: CASSPTGFPGGEQYF.

V gene TRBV4-2 combines with J gene TRBJ2-7; 7 positions agree with TRBD1. V was clipped by 1 base and J by 2 bases; unmatched bases: 2. The CDR3 spans 14 residues. The germline V gene encodes CDR1 LGHNA and CDR2 YNFKEQ. CDR3 region: CASSQGDRAYEQYF. CDR3 DNA: TGTGCCAGCAGCCAAGGGGACAGAGCCTACGAGCAGTACTTC.

The J gene is TRBJ1-2, the V gene TRBV4-3; D might be TRBD1 (6 bases). Germline V CDR1 and CDR2: LGHNA, YSLEER. V gave up 1 base and J gave up 8 bases, with 14 bases separating them. The CDR3 length is 14 residues. The CDR3 region is CASSQVGAGGGYTF. The DNA for the CDR3 is TGCGCCAGCAGCCAAGTGGGGGCAGGTGGGGGCTACACCTTC.

V gene TRBV4-1 combines with J gene TRBJ1-2, with 7 bases matching TRBD1. Looked up from germline, CDR1 is MGHRA and CDR2 is YSYEKL. The CDR3 runs 16 residues. V trimming: 7 bases; J trimming: 4 bases; junction bases outside the gene matches: 15. CDR3 bases: TGCGCCAGCACCACGATGGTACAGGGGAGTTTCTATGGCTACACCTTC. It codes for CASTTMVQGSFYGYTF.

This clone occurred a few times. The rearrangement joins TRBV30 to TRBJ1-2; D call uncertain. CDR3 length equals 12 residues. Germline CDR1 is GTSNPN and CDR2 is SVGIG (reference sequence). Trimming took 5 bases from V and 4 from J, leaving 11 bases between them. In DNA, the CDR3 is TGTGCCTGGCGCGACACGAGCTATGGCTACACCTTC. Translating it yields CAWRDTSYGYTF.

This clone was observed once. This sequence joins TRBV5-1 and TRBJ2-5, with 9 bases lining up with TRBD2. There are 16 residues in the CDR3. Per the germline V gene, CDR1 is SGHRS and CDR2 is YFSETQ. J lost 1 base, V lost 0 bases, and 4 bases had no gene match. The CDR3 sequence is CASSLAGAGGQETQYF. As DNA, the CDR3 is TGCGCCAGCAGCTTGGCTGGAGCGGGGGGCCAAGAGACCCAGTACTTC.

This rearrangement joins TRBV29-1 to TRBJ1-1, with D possibly TRBD1 on 5 matching bases. The CDR3 is 13 amino acids. From germline, CDR1 is SQVTM and CDR2 ANQGSEA. Trimming took off 8 bases at V and 1 base at J, with 14 bases between the two ends. CDR3 nucleotide sequence: TGCAGCCTGGCCGGGCAGGGGAACACTGAAGCTTTCTTT. Encoded protein: CSLAGQGNTEAFF.

The chain is built from TRBV6-1 and TRBJ1-2; no definite D call. V lost 0 bases, J lost 6 bases, and 11 bases lay in between. This CDR3 is 14 amino acids long. Per the germline V gene, CDR1 is MNHNS and CDR2 is SASEGT. The CDR3 loop reads CASSEAGALDGYTF. CDR3 DNA sequence: TGTGCCAGCAGTGAAGCGGGAGCCCTCGATGGCTACACCTTC.

The chain links TRBV19 to TRBJ2-4; TRBD2 might be the D (5 bases). CDR1 and CDR2 from the germline V gene are LNHDA and SQIVND (reference sequence). The germline V and J ends were trimmed by 4 bases and 5 bases, with 9 bases remaining between them. The length of the CDR3 is 13 residues. CDR3 coding DNA: TGTGCCAGTAGTAGGCTAGCAGAAAACATTCAGTACTTC. This translates into CASSRLAENIQYF. The variable domain in full, with the rest retrieved from reference TRBV19 and TRBJ2-4, is DGGITQSPKYLFRKEGQNVTLSCEQNLNHDAMYWYRQDPGQGLRLIYYSQIVNDFQKGDIAEGYSVSREKKESFPLTVTSAQKNPTAFYLCASSRLAENIQYFGAGTRLSVL.

The chain is built from TRBV29-1 and TRBJ2-1; 15 bases are a match to TRBD2. V lost 2 bases to trimming and J lost 11 bases; unmatched junction nucleotides: 13. The CDR3 totals 17 residues. Germline loops: CDR1 SQVTM, CDR2 ANQGSEA. CDR3 protein: CSVEPNSPGTSGGKQFF. The DNA for the CDR3 is TGCAGCGTTGAACCCAATTCTCCCGGGACTAGCGGGGGGAAGCAGTTCTTC.

The rearrangement joins TRBV7-2 to TRBJ2-4, with 11 bases matching TRBD1. This CDR3 has 15 residues. Germline lookup yields CDR1 SGHTA and CDR2 FQGNSA. J was trimmed by 6 bases and V by 6 bases; bases with no gene match: 7. DNA for the CDR3: TGTGCCAGCAGTCTCGGACAGGGGGCTACAAACATTCAGTACTTC. Its protein product is CASSLGQGATNIQYF. The full variable domain, completed using reference TRBV7-2 and TRBJ2-4, is GAGVSQSPSNKVTEKGKDVELRCDPISGHTALYWYRQSLGQGLEFLIYFQGNSAPDKSGLPSDRFSAERTGGSVSTLTIQRTQQEDSAVYLCASSLGQGATNIQYFGAGTRLSVL.

This clone has just a few counts. The chain couples TRBV29-1 to TRBJ1-5; TRBD1 matches 8 bases. The CDR3 totals 14 residues. V dropped 6 bases and J dropped 4; count of bases not matched to a gene: 8. From germline, CDR1 is SQVTM and CDR2 ANQGSEA. This CDR3 is CSVADRDGNQPQHF. Written as DNA, the CDR3 is TGCAGCGTCGCGGACAGGGACGGGAATCAGCCCCAGCATTTT.

There are a few counts of this clone. The chain uses TRBV11-2 and TRBJ1-5, with a tentative D call TRBD1 (6 bases). Germline V gives CDR1 SGHAT, CDR2 FQNNGV. CDR3 size: 15 residues. V was cut by 5 bases and J by 3 bases, with 14 bases left in between. CDR3 DNA sequence: TGTGCCAGCAGCCTCACAGGGAACTCCAATCAGCCCCAGCATTTT. This gives the protein CASSLTGNSNQPQHF.

This chain joins TRBV5-6 and TRBJ2-3, with 7 bases matching TRBD1. This CDR3 comprises 15 residues. Germline V gives CDR1 SGHDT, CDR2 YYEEEE. Germline trimming cut 1 base from V and 2 bases from J; bases unmatched to any gene: 4. The CDR3 nucleotides are TGTGCCAGCAGCTTGTCGGGGACAGTCACAGATACGCAGTATTTT. Translating it yields CASSLSGTVTDTQYF.